This TCR beta chain was obtained from a study of T-cell reconstitution after alpha-beta-depleted transplantation in children. This clonotype showed up just a few times. The library targeted TCRbeta and was prepared with unique molecular identifiers. In TCRdb, the PCR reads were re-called with MiXCR into one record per CDR3 protein. The data contain some 76,000 distinct CDR3 sequences, about 11% of them singletons. Trimming cost V 1 base and J 3 bases, with 13 bases left between them. Germline-derived CDR1 and CDR2 are DFQATT and SNEGSKA (reference sequence). The CDR3 extends over 15 amino acids. Sequencing used PBMCs, obtained before TCRalphabeta/CD19-depleted stem cell transplant. The TCR sequence derives from a boy between 10 and 17 years old with acute myeloid leukemia, due to receive a stem cell transplant. This chain links TRBV20-1 with TRBJ2-1; a weak D match, TRBD2 (5 bases). The CDR3 DNA follows: TGCAGTGCTAGAGCCCAGACTACGATCTACAATGAGCAGTTCTTC. It is translated as CSARAQTTIYNEQFF.